These 24 T cell receptor beta chains originate from one sample sequenced in a study of lymphopenia after photon versus proton radiotherapy. Sequencing was performed with immunoSEQ multiplex PCR; in TCRdb, only in-frame clones are kept and a portion is missing. This table has tens of thousands of clones, about 82% appearing once. The material was peripheral blood, obtained from a patient treated with proton-based radiotherapy. These receptors were obtained from an older woman with pancreatic cancer. Some clones in this sample may be carry-over from other donors' samples.

This clone has just one count. The chain couples TRBV15 to TRBJ2-3, with 14 bases identical to TRBD2. Losses at the gene ends were 5 bases for V and 5 bases for J; bases not matched to a gene: 3. The CDR3 extends over 15 amino acids. CDR1 LNHNV and CDR2 YYDKDF come from the germline V gene (reference sequence). The CDR3 coding sequence is TGTGCCACCAGCCAGGGACTAGCGGGAGTAGATACGCAGTATTTT. Protein sequence: CATSQGLAGVDTQYF. Combining the CDR3 with reference TRBV15 and TRBJ2-3 gives the whole variable domain DAMVIQNPRYQVTQFGKPVTLSCSQTLNHNVMYWYQQKSSQAPKLLFHYYDKDFNNEADTPDNFQSRRPNTSFCFLDIRSPGLGDTAMYLCATSQGLAGVDTQYFGPGTRLTVL.

The V and J genes are TRBV11-2 and TRBJ2-7; 7 bases are a match to TRBD1. The V and J ends lost 2 bases and 2 bases, in that order; junction bases with no gene match: 3. Germline V CDR1 and CDR2: SGHAT, FQNNGV. The CDR3 runs 14 residues. The CDR3 region has the DNA TGTGCCAGCAGCTTATTGGGACAGACCTACGAGCAGTACTTC. Translation: CASSLLGQTYEQYF.

The V and J genes are TRBV10-3 and TRBJ2-7; the match to TRBD1 covers 10 bases. The CDR3 runs to 13 residues. The V gene end was trimmed by 11 bases and the J gene end by 5 bases; junction bases not matched to a gene: 9. The V gene's germline CDR1 is ENHRY and CDR2 SYGVKD. CDR3 residues: CASTTGGPDEQYF. CDR3 DNA sequence: TGTGCCTCAACGACAGGGGGCCCCGACGAGCAGTACTTC.

This chain joins TRBV6-5 and TRBJ2-1; D possibly corresponds to TRBD2 (6 bases). Between the trimmed V and J ends, which lost 4 bases and 7 bases, there was a span of 8 bases. This CDR3 contains 12 residues. Germline assignment: CDR1 MNHEY and CDR2 SVGAGI. The CDR3: CASSLTRNEQFF. DNA for the CDR3: TGTGCCAGCAGTTTGACTAGGAATGAGCAGTTCTTC.

The chain employs TRBV6-5 and TRBJ1-1, with D perhaps matching TRBD1 (5 bases). This CDR3 has 14 amino acids. In germline, CDR1 is MNHEY, CDR2 SVGAGI. V lost 7 bases and J 5 bases, leaving 17 bases between the germline ends. CDR3 in amino acids: CASMFGTGGTEAFF. Here the CDR3 DNA reads TGTGCCAGCATGTTCGGTACCGGGGGGACTGAAGCTTTCTTT.

This chain connects TRBV23-1 to TRBJ2-3; D is unresolved. TRBV23-1 is marked as an open reading frame, function uncertain. Trimming removed 8 bases at V and 0 bases at J, with 12 bases between. The CDR3 extends over 14 amino acids. CDR3 in DNA: TGCGCCAGCCCAACGAGATCTAGCACAGATACGCAGTATTTT. Translation gives CASPTRSSTDTQYF.

The V gene is TRBV9, the J gene TRBJ1-5; D perhaps matches TRBD1 (5 bases). Trimming took 0 bases from V and 7 from J, leaving 11 bases between them. There are 14 residues in the CDR3. The germline gives CDR1 SGDLS, CDR2 YYNGEE. This CDR3 is CASSVAQWGQPQHF. The CDR3 bases are TGTGCCAGCAGCGTAGCTCAATGGGGGCAGCCCCAGCATTTT.

The chain is built from TRBV9 and TRBJ2-7; the D gene is possibly TRBD1 (5 bases). The CDR3 runs 15 residues. V was clipped by 4 bases and J by 4 bases, with 18 bases between them. In germline, CDR1 is SGDLS, CDR2 YYNGEE. The CDR3 coding sequence is TGTGCCAGCAGCCCTCGAGGTTATGGGGCATACGAGCAGTACTTC. Protein product: CASSPRGYGAYEQYF.

In its sample, this clone was seen a few times. This chain connects TRBV6-1 to TRBJ2-5; the match to TRBD1 covers 11 bases. Looked up from germline, CDR1 is MNHNS and CDR2 is SASEGT. This CDR3 is built from 18 residues. J gave up 2 bases and V 4 bases, and 12 bases lay outside the gene matches. The CDR3 spells CASSVVPVRDRGQETQYF. The CDR3 DNA is TGTGCCAGCAGTGTTGTACCCGTCCGGGACAGGGGGCAAGAGACCCAGTACTTC.

CDR3 bases: TGCGCCAGCAGCTTGGAGGGGGGACCCTCTGGAAACACCATATATTTT. Amino acids: CASSLEGGPSGNTIYF. V gene TRBV5-1 combines with J gene TRBJ1-3; tentatively, D is TRBD1 (6 bases). The CDR3 length is 16 residues. CDR1 is SGHRS and CDR2 is YFSETQ in the germline V gene. V dropped 0 bases and J dropped 0 bases, with 10 bases sitting between them.

The gene calls are TRBV5-1 and TRBJ2-1; 7 bases agree with TRBD2. The V and J ends lost 4 bases and 1 base, in that order; junction bases with no gene match: 5. The germline V gene encodes CDR1 SGHRS and CDR2 YFSETQ. The CDR3 covers 15 residues. The CDR3 sequence is CASSVLAVSYNEQFF. DNA of the CDR3: TGCGCCAGCAGCGTGCTAGCGGTATCCTACAATGAGCAGTTCTTC.

This sequence joins TRBV28 and TRBJ1-1; TRBD1 agrees at 10 bases. Losses at the gene ends were 5 bases for V and 4 bases for J; bases not matched to a gene: 4. In germline, CDR1 is MDHEN, CDR2 SYDVKM. The CDR3 runs 14 residues. The CDR3 DNA reads TGTGCCAGCAGTCCAGGACAGGGGGGCACTGAAGCTTTCTTT. Amino acids: CASSPGQGGTEAFF.

The chain has TRBV5-1 and TRBJ2-6, with a weak D call TRBD2 (6 bases). The CDR3 is 17 residues long. V was clipped by 3 bases and J by 0 bases, with 13 bases between them. CDR1 and CDR2 (germline): SGHRS, YFSETQ. In DNA, the CDR3 is TGCGCCAGCAGCTCGGGACTTTCTAACTCTGGGGCCAACGTCCTGACTTTC. This codes for CASSSGLSNSGANVLTF.

The chain links TRBV2 to TRBJ1-3; D is ambiguous. The germline CDR1 and CDR2 sequences are SNHLY and FYNNEI. V lost 4 bases and J 0 bases, leaving 7 bases between the germline ends. CDR3 length: 14 residues. The CDR3 region is CASSVDNSGNTIYF. CDR3 in DNA: TGTGCCAGCAGTGTAGACAACTCTGGAAACACCATATATTTT.

The V and J genes are TRBV19 and TRBJ2-7, with 7 bases matching TRBD1. This CDR3 has 15 amino acids. J was trimmed by 3 bases and V by 6 bases; bases with no gene match: 11. Germline V gene sequence: CDR1 LNHDA, CDR2 SQIVND (reference sequence). The CDR3 is CASREQTGQGYEQYF. CDR3 coding DNA: TGTGCCAGTAGGGAACAGACAGGGCAGGGCTACGAGCAGTACTTC. Full variable domain (remainder filled in from reference TRBV19 and TRBJ2-7): DGGITQSPKYLFRKEGQNVTLSCEQNLNHDAMYWYRQDPGQGLRLIYYSQIVNDFQKGDIAEGYSVSREKKESFPLTVTSAQKNPTAFYLCASREQTGQGYEQYFGPGTRLTVT.

This chain uses TRBV27 with TRBJ1-1, with D perhaps matching TRBD1 (5 bases). The CDR3 loop spans 14 amino acids. The V and J ends lost 6 bases and 1 base respectively, with 12 bases between them. From germline, CDR1 is MNHEY and CDR2 SMNVEV (reference sequence). CDR3 coding DNA: TGTGCCAGCAGAAATCCGGGGCCGAACACTGAAGCTTTCTTT. Translating gives CASRNPGPNTEAFF.

The rearrangement links TRBV28 to TRBJ2-5, with 11 bases matching TRBD1. TRBJ2-7 explains the end of the DNA better; the J call may be wrong. This CDR3 spans 13 amino acids. Germline V lookup: CDR1 MDHEN, CDR2 SYDVKM. In DNA form, the CDR3 reads TGTGCCAGCAAGGGGACAGGGGGAAACGAGCAGTACTTC. Its translation is CASKGTGGNEQYF.

A few counts support this clone. The chain recombines TRBV18 with TRBJ2-1, with D perhaps assigned TRBD1 or TRBD2 (5 bases each). Per germline, CDR1 KGHSH and CDR2 LQKENI. This CDR3 is built from 14 residues. Trimming cost V 3 bases and J 10 bases, with 16 bases left between them. In nucleotides, the CDR3 is TGTGCCAGCTCACCCCCGGTTGGGGGTCGGGAGCAGTTCTTC. Translation: CASSPPVGGREQFF.

The chain employs TRBV18 and TRBJ2-1; 9 positions agree with TRBD1. From germline, CDR1 is KGHSH and CDR2 LQKENI. V lost 3 bases, J lost 7 bases, and 7 bases stayed unmatched. The CDR3 sequence is 15 residues long. The CDR3 region has the DNA TGTGCCAGCTCACCCCCGGGACAGGGTCGAAATGAGCAGTTCTTC. Amino acids: CASSPPGQGRNEQFF.

This clone was seen once. The chain carries TRBV19 and TRBJ1-5; D gene uncertain. Trimming shortened V by 0 bases and J by 2 bases, and 8 bases separated the two germline ends. From germline, CDR1 is LNHDA and CDR2 SQIVND (reference sequence). The CDR3 has 15 residues. The DNA for the CDR3 is TGTGCCAGTAGTATAGATCAATTCGGCAATCAGCCCCAGCATTTT. Protein: CASSIDQFGNQPQHF.

The gene calls are TRBV7-2 and TRBJ1-2, with a possible D match to TRBD1 (6 bases). V was clipped by 4 bases and J by 4 bases, with 13 bases between them. The V gene's germline CDR1 is SGHTA and CDR2 FQGNSA. This CDR3 has 14 amino acids. The CDR3 here is CASSSGTSAYGYTF. The CDR3 nucleotides read TGTGCCAGCAGCTCTGGGACATCAGCCTATGGCTACACCTTC.

V usage is TRBV28 and J usage is TRBJ2-7; 7 bases match TRBD1. The CDR3 extends over 11 amino acids. Unmatched junction bases numbered 4, after V lost 7 bases and J lost 7 bases. In germline, CDR1 is MDHEN, CDR2 SYDVKM. CDR3 sequence reads: CASTRGLEQYF. Here the CDR3 DNA reads TGTGCCAGCACTAGGGGGCTGGAGCAGTACTTC.

The chain carries TRBV19 and TRBJ2-1; 9 nucleotides align to TRBD1. Germline assignment: CDR1 LNHDA and CDR2 SQIVND (reference sequence). Losses at the gene ends were 5 bases for V and 9 bases for J; bases not matched to a gene: 11. This CDR3 spans 15 amino acids. CDR3 residues: CASSPRQGGLGEQFF. The DNA of the CDR3 is TGTGCCAGTAGTCCTCGACAGGGGGGCCTGGGTGAGCAGTTCTTC.

The chain carries TRBV11-3 and TRBJ2-2; D is perhaps TRBD1 (6 bases). The CDR3 contains 19 residues. CDR1 and CDR2 (germline): SGHNT, YENEEA. Trimming shortened V by 0 bases and J by 0 bases, and 17 bases separated the two germline ends. For the CDR3, the DNA is TGTGCCAGCAGCTTAGAGGCCAGGGGAAGGGGACCGAACACCGGGGAGCTGTTTTTT. Residues: CASSLEARGRGPNTGELFF.